The source of this T cell receptor (beta chain) is a study of T cell responses to AZD1222 COVID-19 vaccine. General study results and limits: In the spike-specific TCR repertoire, nearly half reportedly target unmutated variant regions.

The germline V gene encodes CDR1 SGHTA and CDR2 FQGNSA. Germline trimming cut 5 bases from V and 9 bases from J; bases unmatched to any gene: 11. There are 15 residues in the CDR3. A remark on this clone: Its antigen is unidentified.

Produced via immunoSEQ multiplex PCR; TCRdb's table is partial and in-frame only. The sample lists about 190,000 clones; almost 95% were seen once. The sequence was obtained from an adult in good health. Sample: peripheral blood, taken on day 0 of AZD1222 vaccination. V gene TRBV7-2 combines with J gene TRBJ2-5; 11 bases fit TRBD2. The CDR3 DNA reads as TGTGCCAGCAGCGCCCGACTAGCGGGAAGAGTGGCCCAGTACTTC. Its translation: CASSARLAGRVAQYF. Complete variable domain (other parts from reference TRBV7-2 and TRBJ2-5): GAGVSQSPSNKVTEKGKDVELRCDPISGHTALYWYRQSLGQGLEFLIYFQGNSAPDKSGLPSDRFSAERTGGSVSTLTIQRTQQEDSAVYLCASSARLAGRVAQYFGPGTRLLVL.